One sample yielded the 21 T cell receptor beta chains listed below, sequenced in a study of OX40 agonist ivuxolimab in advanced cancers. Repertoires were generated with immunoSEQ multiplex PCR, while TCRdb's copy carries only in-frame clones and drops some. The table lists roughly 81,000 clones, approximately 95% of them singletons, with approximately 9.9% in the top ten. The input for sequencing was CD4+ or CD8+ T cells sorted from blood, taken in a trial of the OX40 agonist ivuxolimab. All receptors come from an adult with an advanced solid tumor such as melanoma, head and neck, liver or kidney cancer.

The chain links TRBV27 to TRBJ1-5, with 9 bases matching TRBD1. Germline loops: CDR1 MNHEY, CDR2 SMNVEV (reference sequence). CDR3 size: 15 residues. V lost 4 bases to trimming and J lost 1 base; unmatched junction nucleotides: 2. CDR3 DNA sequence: TGTGCCAGCAGTTCCGGGACAGGGAGCAATCAGCCCCAGCATTTT. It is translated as CASSSGTGSNQPQHF.

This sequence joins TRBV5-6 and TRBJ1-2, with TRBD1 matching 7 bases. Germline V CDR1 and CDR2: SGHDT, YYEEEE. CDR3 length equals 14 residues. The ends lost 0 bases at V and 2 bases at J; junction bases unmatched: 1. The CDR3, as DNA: TGTGCCAGCAGCTTGGGGGACAGCAACTATGGCTACACCTTC. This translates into CASSLGDSNYGYTF.

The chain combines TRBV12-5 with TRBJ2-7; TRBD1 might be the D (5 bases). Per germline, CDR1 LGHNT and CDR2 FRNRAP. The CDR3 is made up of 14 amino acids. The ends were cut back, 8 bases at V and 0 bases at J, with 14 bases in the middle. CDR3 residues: CASLAQTVSYEQYF. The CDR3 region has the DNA TGTGCTAGTCTTGCCCAGACAGTCTCCTACGAGCAGTACTTC.

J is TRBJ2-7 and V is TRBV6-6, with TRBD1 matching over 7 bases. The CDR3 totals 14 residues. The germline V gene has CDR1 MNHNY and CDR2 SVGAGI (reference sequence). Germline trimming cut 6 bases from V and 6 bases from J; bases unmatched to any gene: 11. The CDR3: CASSSNDREGEQYF. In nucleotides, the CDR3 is TGTGCCAGCAGCTCCAACGACAGGGAAGGCGAGCAGTACTTC.

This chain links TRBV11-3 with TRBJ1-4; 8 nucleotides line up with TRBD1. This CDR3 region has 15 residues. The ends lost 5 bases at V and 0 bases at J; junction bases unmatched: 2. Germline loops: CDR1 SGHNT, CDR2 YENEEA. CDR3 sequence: CASSPGQATNEKLFF. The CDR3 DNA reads TGTGCCAGCAGCCCGGGACAGGCAACTAATGAAAAACTGTTTTTT.

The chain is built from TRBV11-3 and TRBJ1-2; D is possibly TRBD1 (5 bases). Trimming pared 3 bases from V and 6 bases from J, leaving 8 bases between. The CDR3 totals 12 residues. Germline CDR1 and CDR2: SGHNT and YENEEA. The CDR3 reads CASSLRGDGYTF. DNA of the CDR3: TGTGCCAGCAGCTTGCGAGGGGATGGCTACACCTTC.

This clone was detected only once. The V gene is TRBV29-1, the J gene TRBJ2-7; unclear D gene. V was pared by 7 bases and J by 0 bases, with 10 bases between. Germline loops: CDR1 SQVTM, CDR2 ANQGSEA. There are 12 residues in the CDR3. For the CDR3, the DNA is TGCAGCGCAGACTCGGGCTCCTACGAGCAGTACTTC. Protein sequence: CSADSGSYEQYF.

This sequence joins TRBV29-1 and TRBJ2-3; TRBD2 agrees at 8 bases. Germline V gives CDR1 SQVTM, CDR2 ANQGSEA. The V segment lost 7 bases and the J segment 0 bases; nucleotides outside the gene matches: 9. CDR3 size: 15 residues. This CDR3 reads CSALFPSGSTDTQYF. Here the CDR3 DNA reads TGCAGCGCCCTGTTCCCTAGCGGGAGCACAGATACGCAGTATTTT.

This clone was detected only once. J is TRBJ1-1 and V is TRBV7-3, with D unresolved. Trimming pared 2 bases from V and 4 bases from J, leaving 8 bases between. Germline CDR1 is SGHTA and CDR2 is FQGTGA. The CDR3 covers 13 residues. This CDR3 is CASSLEDSTEAFF. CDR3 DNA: TGTGCCAGCAGCTTAGAGGATAGCACTGAAGCTTTCTTT. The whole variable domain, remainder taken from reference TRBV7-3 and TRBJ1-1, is GAGVSQTPSNKVTEKGKYVELRCDPISGHTALYWYRQSLGQGPEFLIYFQGTGAADDSGLPNDRFFAVRPEGSVSTLKIQRTERGDSAVYLCASSLEDSTEAFFGQGTRLTVV.

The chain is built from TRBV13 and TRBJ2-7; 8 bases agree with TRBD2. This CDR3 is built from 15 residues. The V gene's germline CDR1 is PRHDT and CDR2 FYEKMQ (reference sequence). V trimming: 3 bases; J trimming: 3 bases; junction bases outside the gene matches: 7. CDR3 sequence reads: CASSFGLASIYEQYF. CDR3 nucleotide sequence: TGTGCCAGCAGCTTCGGACTAGCTTCGATCTACGAGCAGTACTTC.

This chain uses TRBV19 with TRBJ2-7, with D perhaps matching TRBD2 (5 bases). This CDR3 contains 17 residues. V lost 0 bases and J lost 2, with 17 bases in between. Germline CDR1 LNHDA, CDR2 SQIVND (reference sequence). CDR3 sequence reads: CASSIELEGEVPYEQYF. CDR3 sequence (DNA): TGTGCCAGTAGTATAGAATTAGAGGGAGAGGTCCCCTACGAGCAGTACTTC.

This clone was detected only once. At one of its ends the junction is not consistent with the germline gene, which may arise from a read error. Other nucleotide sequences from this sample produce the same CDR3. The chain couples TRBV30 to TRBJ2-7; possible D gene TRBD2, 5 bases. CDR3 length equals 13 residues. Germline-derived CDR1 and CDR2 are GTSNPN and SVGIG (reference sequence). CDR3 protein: CAWNEGASYEQYF. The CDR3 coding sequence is TGTGCCTGGAATGAGGGAGCATCCTACGAGCAATACTTC.

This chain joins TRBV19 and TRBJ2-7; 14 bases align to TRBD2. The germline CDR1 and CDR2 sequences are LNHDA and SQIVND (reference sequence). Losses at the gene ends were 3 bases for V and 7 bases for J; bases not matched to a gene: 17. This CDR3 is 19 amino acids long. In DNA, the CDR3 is TGTGCCAGTAGTATCCTCAGCGACTCATGGGGACTAGCGGGAGATGAGCAGTACTTC. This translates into CASSILSDSWGLAGDEQYF.

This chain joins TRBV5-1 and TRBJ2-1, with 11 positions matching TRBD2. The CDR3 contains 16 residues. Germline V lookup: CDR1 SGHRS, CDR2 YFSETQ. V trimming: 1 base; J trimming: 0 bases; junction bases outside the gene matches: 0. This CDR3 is CASSLTSGSSYNEQFF. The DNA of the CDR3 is TGCGCCAGCAGCTTGACTAGCGGGAGCTCCTACAATGAGCAGTTCTTC. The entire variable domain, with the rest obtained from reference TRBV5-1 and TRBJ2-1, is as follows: KAGVTQTPRYLIKTRGQQVTLSCSPISGHRSVSWYQQTPGQGLQFLFEYFSETQRNKGNFPGRFSGRQFSNSRSEMNVSTLELGDSALYLCASSLTSGSSYNEQFFGPGTRLTVL.

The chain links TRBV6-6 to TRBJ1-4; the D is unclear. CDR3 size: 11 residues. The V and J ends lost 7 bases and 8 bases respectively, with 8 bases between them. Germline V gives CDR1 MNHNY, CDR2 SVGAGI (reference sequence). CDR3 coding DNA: TGTGCCAGCACCATGTGGGAAAAACTGTTTTTT. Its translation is CASTMWEKLFF.

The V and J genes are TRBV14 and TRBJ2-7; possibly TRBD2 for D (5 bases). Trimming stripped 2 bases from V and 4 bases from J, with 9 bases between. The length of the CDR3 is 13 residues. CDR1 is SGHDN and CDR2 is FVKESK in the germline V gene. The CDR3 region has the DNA TGTGCCAGCAGCCAAAACGGAGGATACGAGCAGTACTTC. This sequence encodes CASSQNGGYEQYF.

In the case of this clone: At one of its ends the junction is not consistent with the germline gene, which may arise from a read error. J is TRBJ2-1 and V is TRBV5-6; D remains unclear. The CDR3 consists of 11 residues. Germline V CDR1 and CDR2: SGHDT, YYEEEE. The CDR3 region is CASSSHNEQFF. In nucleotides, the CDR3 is TGTGCCAGCAGCTCCCACAATGAGCAGTTCTTC.

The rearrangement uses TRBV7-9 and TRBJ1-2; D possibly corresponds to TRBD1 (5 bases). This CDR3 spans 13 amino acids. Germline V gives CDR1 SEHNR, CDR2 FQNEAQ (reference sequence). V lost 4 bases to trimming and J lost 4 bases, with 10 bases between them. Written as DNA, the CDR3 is TGTGCCAGCAGCTCACAGGTCTTCTATGGCTACACCTTC. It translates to CASSSQVFYGYTF.

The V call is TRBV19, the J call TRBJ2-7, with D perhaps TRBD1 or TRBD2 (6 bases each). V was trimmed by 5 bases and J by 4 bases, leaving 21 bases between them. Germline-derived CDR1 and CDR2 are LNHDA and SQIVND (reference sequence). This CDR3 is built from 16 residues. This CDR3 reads CASSVGVPGAAYEQYF. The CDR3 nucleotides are TGTGCCAGTAGTGTAGGCGTCCCGGGGGCAGCGTACGAGCAGTACTTC.

CDR3 in amino acids: CASSQEGGQRTSDTQYF. As DNA, the CDR3 is TGCGCCAGCAGCCAAGAAGGGGGACAGAGGACATCAGATACGCAGTATTTT. This chain joins TRBV4-3 and TRBJ2-3; 7 bases map to TRBD1. The germline V gene encodes CDR1 LGHNA and CDR2 YSLEER. The CDR3 is 17 amino acids. Trimming cost V 0 bases and J 4 bases; bases outside gene matches: 10.

The CDR3 region is CASRGWREEGEQFF. The CDR3 nucleotides are TGTGCCAGCAGGGGATGGCGGGAGGAGGGTGAGCAGTTCTTC. V gene TRBV7-9 combines with J gene TRBJ2-1; 8 bases align to TRBD2. The CDR3 totals 14 residues. V dropped 6 bases and J dropped 9; count of bases not matched to a gene: 10. CDR1 is SEHNR and CDR2 is FQNEAQ in the germline V gene (reference sequence).